This T cell receptor beta chain stems from a study of T cells after yellow fever vaccination. Study context: Preparation used SMART-Seq v4 Ultra Low Input for the low-cell-number fractions.

Germline-derived CDR1 and CDR2 are MNHEY and SVGEGT. The CDR3 totals 11 residues. V was pared by 2 bases and J by 9 bases, with 7 bases between. Template switching by 5'RACE produced TCR cDNA, adding a universal primer site and UMIs. Via MiXCR, TCRdb re-called the 5' RACE reads, giving one row per CDR3 protein. The table has hundreds of thousands of distinct CDR3 sequences, about 17% seen once; the top ten hold roughly a sixth. Study-level points and caveats: The booster response re-showed most primary clones: approximately 95% CD4, approximately 85% CD8. There was a possibility that FACS-sorted repertoires contained abundant clonotypes contaminating from the bulk population.

This clonotype was detected only a few times. Its antigen remains unknown. The chain links TRBV6-2 or TRBV6-3 to TRBJ1-2, with D unclear. The sample was PBMCs, taken before the yellow fever booster vaccination. This receptor was taken from a man between 18 and 35 years old who received the YFV17D yellow fever vaccine. CDR3 nucleotide sequence: TGTGCCAGCAGTTACGAGTTGAGCTACACCTTC. Encoded protein: CASSYELSYTF.